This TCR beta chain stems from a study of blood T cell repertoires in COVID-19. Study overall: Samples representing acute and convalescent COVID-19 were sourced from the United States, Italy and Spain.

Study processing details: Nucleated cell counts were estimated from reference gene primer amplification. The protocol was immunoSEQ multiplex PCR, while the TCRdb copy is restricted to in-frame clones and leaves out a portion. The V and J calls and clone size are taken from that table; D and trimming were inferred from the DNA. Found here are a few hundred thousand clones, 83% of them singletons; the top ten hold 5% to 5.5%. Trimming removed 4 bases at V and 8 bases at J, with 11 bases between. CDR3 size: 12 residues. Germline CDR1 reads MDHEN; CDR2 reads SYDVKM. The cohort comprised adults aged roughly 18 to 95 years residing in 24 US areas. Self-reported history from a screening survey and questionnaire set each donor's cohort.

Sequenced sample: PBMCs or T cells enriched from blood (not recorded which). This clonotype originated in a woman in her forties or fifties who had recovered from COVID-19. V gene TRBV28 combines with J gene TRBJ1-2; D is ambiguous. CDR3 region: CASSSPPKGYTF. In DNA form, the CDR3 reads TGTGCCAGCAGTTCCCCCCCTAAGGGCTACACCTTC.